Sequencing of this TCR beta chain was carried out in a study of cytomegalovirus exposure and HLA in healthy donors. General study findings and limits: The listing of 150 to 200 TCR beta chains classed them as cytomegalovirus-associated. Analyzed later, most CMV-associated TCR beta chains appeared HLA-restricted. Earlier analysis found most TCR beta V segments productive about 87% or about 30% of the time.

A note on this clone: Its antigen remains unknown.

PCR employed 60 Vbeta and 13 Jbeta primers. Produced via immunoSEQ multiplex PCR; TCRdb's table is partial and in-frame only. The sample contains some 150,000 clones, around 77% of which appear only once. The CDR3 covers 14 residues. CDR1 SGHTA and CDR2 FQGNSA come from the germline V gene. Trimming shortened V by 2 bases and J by 5 bases, and 12 bases separated the two germline ends. The chain employs TRBV7-2 and TRBJ1-1; D not certain. Sequencing used PBMCs. The clonotype comes from a woman in her 30s in good health and CMV-seropositive. The CDR3 region is CASSLIVGVTEAFF. The CDR3 nucleotides are TGTGCCAGCAGCTTAATCGTCGGGGTAACTGAAGCTTTCTTT.